A selection of T cell receptor beta chains follows, all from one sample in a study of blood T cell repertoires in COVID-19. The assay was immunoSEQ multiplex PCR, and TCRdb's table has in-frame clones only and misses some. The sample has 200,000 to 250,000 clones, around 83% seen once; the top ten hold around 2%. The source material was peripheral blood. These receptors originate from a man aged 25-45 years who had recovered from COVID-19. Each CDR3 is given with its conserved first and last residue. The order of the fields is V gene, clone size, CDR3 length, J gene, D gene, CDR3 DNA, CDR3 protein. A D gene is named only where the DNA matches it firmly. The listing skips clone size in some rows; elsewhere it reads once, few, many or a size class.

v_call: TRBV9
clone_size: -
cdr3_length: 16
j_call: TRBJ1-1
d_call: TRBD1
cdr3_nt: TGTGCCAGCAGCGAGGGGGCACAGGGGCTGGACACTGAAGCTTTCTTT
cdr3_aa: CASSEGAQGLDTEAFF

v_call: TRBV6-5
clone_size: -
cdr3_length: 11
j_call: TRBJ2-3
d_call: -
cdr3_nt: TGTGCCAGCACGAAAGAGGATACGCAGTATTTT
cdr3_aa: CASTKEDTQYF

v_call: TRBV9
clone_size: -
cdr3_length: 14
j_call: TRBJ1-1
d_call: -
cdr3_nt: TGTGCCAGCAGCGTTGGGGGGACGAACACTGAAGCTTTCTTT
cdr3_aa: CASSVGGTNTEAFF

v_call: TRBV29-1
clone_size: -
cdr3_length: 15
j_call: TRBJ1-1
d_call: TRBD1
cdr3_nt: TGCAGCGTTGAAAAAGGCGACAGGGGATACACTGAAGCTTTCTTT
cdr3_aa: CSVEKGDRGYTEAFF

v_call: TRBV10-3
clone_size: -
cdr3_length: 15
j_call: TRBJ1-2
d_call: TRBD1
cdr3_nt: TGTGCCATCAGTGTACAGGGGGCCGGGAACTATGGCTACACCTTC
cdr3_aa: CAISVQGAGNYGYTF

v_call: TRBV10-3
clone_size: -
cdr3_length: 14
j_call: TRBJ2-1
d_call: -
cdr3_nt: TGTGCCATCAGTGATTATGGGGGGGCCGATGAGCAGTTCTTC
cdr3_aa: CAISDYGGADEQFF

v_call: TRBV13
clone_size: -
cdr3_length: 15
j_call: TRBJ2-6
d_call: -
cdr3_nt: TGTGCCAGCACCTATGGGGGGTCAGGGGCCAACGTCCTGACTTTC
cdr3_aa: CASTYGGSGANVLTF

v_call: TRBV9
clone_size: -
cdr3_length: 16
j_call: TRBJ2-4
d_call: -
cdr3_nt: TGTGCCAGCAGCGTAGATGGCGGATTAGCCAAAAACATTCAGTACTTC
cdr3_aa: CASSVDGGLAKNIQYF

v_call: TRBV5-6
clone_size: -
cdr3_length: 16
j_call: TRBJ1-6
d_call: TRBD1
cdr3_nt: TGTGCCAGCAGGAGGACAGGGGCATCCTTTGGCTCACCCCTCCACTTT
cdr3_aa: CASRRTGASFGSPLHF

v_call: TRBV5-1
clone_size: -
cdr3_length: 13
j_call: TRBJ2-2
d_call: -
cdr3_nt: TGCGCCAGCAGCTTGGTTGAGACCGGGGAGCTGTTTTTT
cdr3_aa: CASSLVETGELFF

v_call: TRBV5-1
clone_size: -
cdr3_length: 14
j_call: TRBJ2-7
d_call: -
cdr3_nt: TGCGCCAGCAGCCCCAGTGGCAGGGTGGGAGAGCAGTACTTC
cdr3_aa: CASSPSGRVGEQYF

v_call: TRBV5-5
clone_size: -
cdr3_length: 15
j_call: TRBJ1-6
d_call: TRBD1
cdr3_nt: TGTGCCAGCACCCAAACAGGGGCTGGTAATTCACCCCTCCACTTT
cdr3_aa: CASTQTGAGNSPLHF

v_call: TRBV6-5
clone_size: -
cdr3_length: 13
j_call: TRBJ1-4
d_call: TRBD1
cdr3_nt: TGTGCCAGCAGTCCAAACAGGGGTGAAAAACTGTTTTTT
cdr3_aa: CASSPNRGEKLFF

v_call: TRBV5-5
clone_size: -
cdr3_length: 14
j_call: TRBJ1-2
d_call: TRBD1
cdr3_nt: TGTGCCAGCAGCTTACAGGGGGCTTCCTATGGCTACACCTTC
cdr3_aa: CASSLQGASYGYTF

v_call: TRBV27
clone_size: -
cdr3_length: 13
j_call: TRBJ1-4
d_call: -
cdr3_nt: TGTGCCAGCAGTTTATGGGGCGCGGAAAAACTGTTTTTT
cdr3_aa: CASSLWGAEKLFF

v_call: TRBV5-1
clone_size: -
cdr3_length: 15
j_call: TRBJ2-7
d_call: -
cdr3_nt: TGCGCCAGCCGACGGTCGAGTCACAGCTCCTACGAGCAGTACTTC
cdr3_aa: CASRRSSHSSYEQYF

v_call: TRBV2
clone_size: -
cdr3_length: 14
j_call: TRBJ1-2
d_call: -
cdr3_nt: TGTGCCAGCAGTGATCGAGCCCTAAACTATGGCTACACCTTC
cdr3_aa: CASSDRALNYGYTF

v_call: TRBV4-1
clone_size: few
cdr3_length: 15
j_call: TRBJ1-1
d_call: -
cdr3_nt: TGCGCCAGCAGCCAAGAAGAGGGTCTGAACACTGAAGCTTTCTTT
cdr3_aa: CASSQEEGLNTEAFF

v_call: TRBV6-1
clone_size: -
cdr3_length: 11
j_call: TRBJ1-2
d_call: -
cdr3_nt: TGTGCCAGCAGTGATAATGTGGGCTACACCTTC
cdr3_aa: CASSDNVGYTF

v_call: TRBV9
clone_size: -
cdr3_length: 17
j_call: TRBJ2-2
d_call: TRBD1
cdr3_nt: TGTGCCAGCAGCGTCTCACAGGGGCTTACGCGCACCGGGGAGCTGTTTTTT
cdr3_aa: CASSVSQGLTRTGELFF